This is a list of T cell receptor beta chains from one sample in a study of CD8 T cell repertoires and HIV-1 epitope variants. The repertoire was sequenced with immunoSEQ multiplex PCR; TCRdb's copy has only in-frame clones and lacks some. The sample has under 6,500 clones; 50% to 70% are singletons. These receptors lack a known antigen. The sequenced sample consisted of cultured CD8+ T cells derived from PBMCs. The receptors were sampled from a male donor with HIV. Each CDR3 is given with its conserved first and last residue. A D gene is named only where the DNA matches it firmly. Part of the rows lack a size; the others show once, few, many or a class for expanded clones.

CASSPTGSSYEQYF	TGTGCCAGCAGTCCGACCGGGAGCTCCTACGAGCAGTACTTC	-	TRBV28	TRBJ2-7	few
CASSLYSTSYEQYF	TGTGCCAGCAGCTTGTATTCCACCTCCTACGAGCAGTACTTC	-	TRBV5-4	TRBJ2-7	-
CASSVGTGAAAEAFF	TGTGCCAGTAGTGTTGGGACAGGGGCCGCGGCTGAAGCTTTCTTT	TRBD1	TRBV19	TRBJ1-1	-
CASSLASFALNTEAFF	TGTGCCAGCAGCTTAGCAAGTTTTGCGTTGAACACTGAAGCTTTCTTT	-	TRBV7-2	TRBJ1-1	-
CASSLSVPRESKNIQYF	TGTGCCAGCAGTTTATCTGTCCCAAGGGAGTCAAAAAACATTCAGTACTTC	-	TRBV27	TRBJ2-4	-
CASSIRPTDFDYGYTF	TGTGCCAGCAGTATACGCCCGACAGATTTCGACTATGGCTACACCTTC	-	TRBV28	TRBJ1-2	large
CASSLLGGGELFF	TGTGCCAGCAGCTTGTTAGGAGGGGGGGAGCTGTTTTTT	-	TRBV5-4	TRBJ2-2	-
CASSLVGASDEQFF	TGTGCCAGCAGCTTAGTGGGGGCTAGCGATGAGCAGTTCTTC	-	TRBV7-9	TRBJ2-1	few
CASSLRPGRVTEAFF	TGTGCCAGCAGCTTGCGACCCGGGCGGGTTACTGAAGCTTTCTTT	-	TRBV5-5	TRBJ1-1	-
CASSEYRGGNEKLFF	TGTGCCAGCAGTGAATATAGGGGCGGTAATGAAAAACTGTTTTTT	-	TRBV6-1	TRBJ1-4	-
CASSVGEAGYNSPLHF	TGTGCCAGCAGCGTAGGGGAGGCTGGGTATAATTCACCCCTCCACTTT	-	TRBV9	TRBJ1-6	-
CASSPRGSYEQYF	TGTGCCAGCAGCCCGAGGGGCTCCTACGAGCAGTACTTC	-	TRBV6-5	TRBJ2-7	-
CASAKETGGRQTQYF	TGTGCCAGCGCTAAGGAAACAGGGGGCCGACAGACCCAGTACTTC	TRBD1	TRBV7-8	TRBJ2-5	-
CASSFYHVCSYNSPLHF	TGTGCCAGCAGCTTTTACCACGTATGCTCCTATAATTCACCCCTCCACTTT	-	TRBV21-1	TRBJ1-6	-
CASSLSQGSYEQYF	TGTGCCAGCAGCTTATCCCAGGGGTCCTACGAGCAGTACTTC	-	TRBV7-9	TRBJ2-7	-
CAISAGDAGTADEAFF	TGTGCCATCAGTGCCGGAGACGCGGGGACAGCTGATGAAGCTTTCTTT	TRBD1	TRBV10-3	TRBJ1-1	few
CAWSVVELQETQYF	TGTGCCTGGAGTGTAGTCGAATTACAAGAGACCCAGTACTTC	-	TRBV30	TRBJ2-5	-
CASSPGSNKETQYF	TGTGCCAGCAGTCCCGGGTCTAATAAGGAGACCCAGTACTTC	-	TRBV28	TRBJ2-5	-
CASSMAGALNQPQHF	TGTGCCAGTAGTATGGCAGGGGCCCTCAATCAGCCCCAGCATTTT	-	TRBV19	TRBJ1-5	few
CASSLNGLAGSYEQYF	TGTGCCAGCAGCCTAAACGGACTAGCGGGGTCCTACGAGCAGTACTTC	TRBD2	TRBV6-6	TRBJ2-7	-
CASSPGTGINEQFF	TGTGCCAGCAGCCCCGGGACAGGGATCAATGAGCAGTTCTTC	TRBD1	TRBV4-2	TRBJ2-1	-
CASSEETSGYEQYF	TGCGCCAGCAGTGAAGAGACTAGCGGCTACGAGCAGTACTTC	TRBD2	TRBV10-2	TRBJ2-7	-
CASSLDQGTNTEAFF	TGTGCCAGCAGCTTAGATCAGGGGACGAACACTGAAGCTTTCTTT	-	TRBV11-3	TRBJ1-1	-